The 8 T cell receptor beta chains listed next were all sequenced from one sample in a study of naive and memory T cell subsets. The SP2 primer and nested alpha and beta constant region primers amplified ligated cDNA in four rounds. TCRdb passed the 5' RACE reads through MiXCR, listing each CDR3 protein once. This table holds around 56,000 distinct CDR3 sequences, 6% to 8% found once. TCR cDNA received a 3' ligated oligonucleotide that carried a UMI. These receptors all come from a female donor in good health.

At least ten counts were recorded for this clonotype. The chain employs TRBV28 and TRBJ1-5; no clear D. Germline V gene sequence: CDR1 MDHEN, CDR2 SYDVKM. V was shortened by 3 bases and J by 0 bases, with 6 bases between the two germline ends. The CDR3 runs 14 residues. The CDR3, as DNA: TGTGCCAGCAGTTTGGGTCATAGCAATCAGCCCCAGCATTTT. It specifies CASSLGHSNQPQHF.

The table lists this clonotype with many counts. The chain uses TRBV6-6 and TRBJ1-6; D gene unclear. CDR3 length equals 15 residues. CDR1 is MNHNY and CDR2 is SVGAGI in the germline V gene (reference sequence). V was clipped by 4 bases and J by 7 bases, with 14 bases between them. The CDR3 DNA follows: TGTGCCAGCAGTTCCCCTAAGGCGGGAAATTCACCCCTCCACTTT. It translates to CASSSPKAGNSPLHF.

In this sample, this clonotype turned up many times. The chain is built from TRBV9 and TRBJ2-1; TRBD1 might be the D (5 bases). This CDR3 contains 17 residues. The V end lost 4 bases, the J end lost 2 bases, and 19 bases lay between the germline ends. The germline gives CDR1 SGDLS, CDR2 YYNGEE. CDR3 in DNA: TGTGCCAGCAGCCGCTACCCCCAGGGTCGAGCCTACAATGAGCAGTTCTTC. Protein product: CASSRYPQGRAYNEQFF.

The rearrangement links TRBV29-1 to TRBJ2-3; D is undetermined. Trimming removed 6 bases at V and 0 bases at J, with 13 bases between. Germline CDR1 SQVTM, CDR2 ANQGSEA. There are 14 residues in the CDR3. The CDR3: CSVAWAGSTDTQYF. The CDR3 DNA sequence: TGCAGCGTGGCGTGGGCCGGGAGCACAGATACGCAGTATTTT.

This clonotype was seen only a few times. The CDR3 region is CASSLRRWTTNEKLFF. The DNA for the CDR3 is TGTGCCAGCAGCCTCCGTCGATGGACAACTAATGAAAAACTGTTTTTT. This chain connects TRBV7-8 to TRBJ1-4; no clear D. The CDR3 has 16 residues. Germline lookup yields CDR1 SGHVS and CDR2 FQNEAQ. V was cut by 5 bases and J by 0 bases, with 13 bases left in between.

The chain has TRBV5-4 and TRBJ2-5; 12 positions agree with TRBD2. Trimming removed 4 bases from V and 4 bases from J; junction bases left unmatched: 11. The CDR3 is 17 amino acids. Per germline, CDR1 SGHNT and CDR2 YYREEE (reference sequence). In DNA, the CDR3 is TGTGCCAGCAGCACCAACCTAGCGGGGGGGCGTATAGAGACCCAGTACTTC. It specifies CASSTNLAGGRIETQYF.

This clonotype has more than one count but fewer than ten. The chain is built from TRBV11-2 and TRBJ2-2; D is possibly TRBD1 or TRBD2 (5 bases each). This CDR3 is 15 amino acids long. From germline, CDR1 is SGHAT and CDR2 FQNNGV. With 6 bases removed from V and 0 bases from J, the gap between germline ends came to 11 bases. This CDR3 is CASRKGTANTGELFF. The DNA for the CDR3 is TGTGCCAGCAGGAAAGGGACGGCGAACACCGGGGAGCTGTTTTTT. Full variable domain (missing parts from reference TRBV11-2 and TRBJ2-2): EAGVAQSPRYKIIEKRQSVAFWCNPISGHATLYWYQQILGQGPKLLIQFQNNGVVDDSQLPKDRFSAERLKGVDSTLKIQPAKLEDSAVYLCASRKGTANTGELFFGEGSRLTVL.

V gene TRBV19 combines with J gene TRBJ2-7, with a tentative D call TRBD2 (6 bases). From germline, CDR1 is LNHDA and CDR2 SQIVND (reference sequence). V lost 1 base and J 2 bases, leaving 15 bases between the germline ends. The CDR3 loop spans 16 amino acids. The CDR3, as DNA: TGTGCCAGTAGTATAGCCCGCGGGACGGAAACCTACGAGCAGTACTTC. Translated: CASSIARGTETYEQYF.